This T cell receptor (beta chain) is from a study of Ad26.COV2.S vaccination and SARS-CoV-2 variants. Background on the study: The authors gave Ad26.COV2.S intramuscularly, either once or twice 56 days apart. General observations from the study: Possible underestimation of total T cell responses by the TCR breadth and depth analyses was noted. Substantial breadth in spike-specific CD8+ and CD4+ T cell responses was reportedly seen after vaccination.

Only in-frame clones appear in the TCRdb table, and some are missing; sequencing was by immunoSEQ multiplex PCR. In the table there are about 250,000 clones, around 87% of which are singletons. Stated treatment: over 15 received Ad26.COV2.S at low or high dose, single or two shots; roughly five received placebo; per-sample allocation not given. Samples analyzed were those drawn on day 63 after the first vaccine or placebo injection. The germline V gene encodes CDR1 ENHRY and CDR2 SYGVKD. The CDR3 runs 15 residues. Trimming stripped 0 bases from V and 5 bases from J, with 11 bases between. About this clone itself: Its antigen remains unidentified.

The TCR was taken from a person between 18 and 65 years old who received the Ad26.COV2.S COVID-19 vaccine or a placebo. The chain uses TRBV10-3 and TRBJ1-5; tentatively, D is TRBD1 (5 bases). The sample in question was peripheral blood, obtained in a trial of Ad26.COV2.S vaccine versus placebo. This CDR3 reads CAISESWGGDQPQHF. In DNA form, the CDR3 reads TGTGCCATCAGTGAGTCGTGGGGGGGGGATCAGCCCCAGCATTTT.